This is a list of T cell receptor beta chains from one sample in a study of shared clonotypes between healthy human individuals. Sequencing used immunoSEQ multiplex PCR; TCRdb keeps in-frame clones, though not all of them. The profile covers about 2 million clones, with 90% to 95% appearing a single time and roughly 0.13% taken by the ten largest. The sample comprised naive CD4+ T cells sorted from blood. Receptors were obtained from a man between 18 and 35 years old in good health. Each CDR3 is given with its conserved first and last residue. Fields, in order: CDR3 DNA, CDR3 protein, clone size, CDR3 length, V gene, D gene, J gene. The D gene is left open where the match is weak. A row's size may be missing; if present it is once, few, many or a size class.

TGTGCCAGCAGCGGAGCAGGGTTTACTGAAGCTTTCTTT,CASSGAGFTEAFF,-,13,TRBV7-2,-,TRBJ1-1
TGTGCCAGCAGCCAAGGGACTAGCGGGAGGGCCGGGGAGCTGTTTTTT,CASSQGTSGRAGELFF,-,16,TRBV5-4,TRBD2,TRBJ2-2
TGTGCCAGCAGTGAAAGGCAGTATAATTCACCCCTCCACTTT,CASSERQYNSPLHF,once,14,TRBV2,-,TRBJ1-6
TGTGCCAGCAGTTTATTGGTGGGACTCGGGGGTGAAGCTTTCTTT,CASSLLVGLGGEAFF,-,15,TRBV28,-,TRBJ1-1
TGTGCCAGTAACCTCGGACAGGAGAACTATGGCTACACCTTC,CASNLGQENYGYTF,once,14,TRBV19,TRBD1,TRBJ1-2
TGTGCCAGCAGCTTGACAGGGACTGGAGCCAACGTCCTGACTTTC,CASSLTGTGANVLTF,-,15,TRBV11-2,-,TRBJ2-6
TGTGCCTGGAACCACCCGGGGGGGGCCCAGGAAGCTTTCTTT,CAWNHPGGAQEAFF,-,14,TRBV30,-,TRBJ1-1
TGTGCCAGCAGCTTAGGACCGGGGGCCACAGATACGCAGTATTTT,CASSLGPGATDTQYF,-,15,TRBV7-2,-,TRBJ2-3
TGTGCCAGCAGCCCGACAGGGGGAGCCTACTATGGCTACACCTTC,CASSPTGGAYYGYTF,-,15,TRBV7-9,TRBD1,TRBJ1-2
TGCGCCAGCAGCTGGCGGGACAGGGGAGTCCACGAGCAGTACTTC,CASSWRDRGVHEQYF,-,15,TRBV5-1,TRBD1,TRBJ2-7
TGCGCCAGCAGCTTGGGGCAGGGAATCACAGATACGCAGTATTTT,CASSLGQGITDTQYF,-,15,TRBV5-1,-,TRBJ2-3
TGCAGCGTTGTTCGGGACAGGGTTGGAGAGACCCAGTACTTC,CSVVRDRVGETQYF,-,14,TRBV29-1,TRBD1,TRBJ2-5
TGTGCCACCAGCAGAGAGGGGAATTCACCCCTCCACTTT,CATSREGNSPLHF,few,13,TRBV15,-,TRBJ1-6
TGTGCCAGCAGTTCCACCCTGAGGACAGGGGGCGCGCCCGGGGAGCTGTTTTTT,CASSSTLRTGGAPGELFF,-,18,TRBV28,TRBD1,TRBJ2-2
TGTGCCAGCAGCTGGTCAGAGGGGAACACTGAAGCTTTCTTT,CASSWSEGNTEAFF,-,14,TRBV7-3,-,TRBJ1-1
TGTGCCAGCAGCTTAATGCCGGGGAATGGCTACACCTTC,CASSLMPGNGYTF,-,13,TRBV7-2,-,TRBJ1-2
TGTGCCAGCAGTTTAACCGGAACAGGGTGGGTAGCAGATACGCAGTATTTT,CASSLTGTGWVADTQYF,-,17,TRBV28,-,TRBJ2-3
TGTGCCAGCTCACCAGAAAGAGAGACAGGGTATGGCTACACCTTC,CASSPERETGYGYTF,-,15,TRBV18,TRBD1,TRBJ1-2
TGCAGTGTCGGTAGCGGGGACGAGCAGTACTTC,CSVGSGDEQYF,-,11,TRBV20-1,TRBD2,TRBJ2-7
TGTGCCAGCAGGTGGTTGGGAGCAGGCACAGATACGCAGTATTTT,CASRWLGAGTDTQYF,-,15,TRBV6-5,-,TRBJ2-3
TGTGCCAGCAAGCCCGGTTTTTCCTACAATGAGCAGTTCTTC,CASKPGFSYNEQFF,-,14,TRBV6-5,-,TRBJ2-1
TGTGCCAGCAGTTTAGTGGGTTACGAGCAGTACTTC,CASSLVGYEQYF,-,12,TRBV28,-,TRBJ2-7
TGTGCCAGCAGCTTAGGGGGGGATAGCTCCTACGAGCAGTACTTC,CASSLGGDSSYEQYF,-,15,TRBV7-6,-,TRBJ2-7
TGTGCCATCAGGGATCGGGCCACCCTTGAAGCTTTCTTT,CAIRDRATLEAFF,-,13,TRBV10-3,-,TRBJ1-1
TGTGCCAGCAGTTACTCCCCGGGAAGTGGAGAGACCCAGTACTTC,CASSYSPGSGETQYF,-,15,TRBV6-5,-,TRBJ2-5
TGCGCCAGCAGCAGAAACCTCCCGGGACAGGGCCATGGCTACACCTTC,CASSRNLPGQGHGYTF,-,16,TRBV5-1,TRBD1,TRBJ1-2
TGTGCCAGCAGCAAAGTGACGGGACCGAAGTTAGTAGCAACCTTGAACACTGAAGCTTTCTTT,CASSKVTGPKLVATLNTEAFF,-,21,TRBV21-1,-,TRBJ1-1
TGTGCCAGCAGTGCTCACTCTCATTCACCCCTCCACTTT,CASSAHSHSPLHF,-,13,TRBV25-1,-,TRBJ1-6
TGTGCCAGCAGCTTAGCGGCAGCGGGGGGACACAATGAGCAGTTCTTC,CASSLAAAGGHNEQFF,-,16,TRBV7-8,TRBD2,TRBJ2-1
TGCATCCAAGCCTGGGCCCGGGGTAGAGAGACCCAGTACTTC,CIQAWARGRETQYF,-,14,TRBV1,-,TRBJ2-5
TGTGCCAGCAGCTTGGGCGGGAGAGTGAGGGAGCAGTACTTC,CASSLGGRVREQYF,-,14,TRBV5-6,TRBD2,TRBJ2-7
TGTGCCAGCAGCTTAGAGGGTGGTGAGACCCAGTACTTC,CASSLEGGETQYF,-,13,TRBV11-3,-,TRBJ2-5
TGTGCCAGCTCCTCCCTCGGGGGGGAGCAGTACTTC,CASSSLGGEQYF,-,12,TRBV18,TRBD2,TRBJ2-7
TGTGCCAGCAGCGTAGGGCCTAGGGAGGCTGCGTACTTC,CASSVGPREAAYF,-,13,TRBV9,-,TRBJ2-7
TGTGCCAGCAGCTTAGAGATAGCGCACCTTCCCTACGAGCAGTACTTC,CASSLEIAHLPYEQYF,-,16,TRBV11-3,-,TRBJ2-7
TGTGCCAGCAGTTTATACGGACTAGCGGGGGGTACCTACGAGCAGTACTTC,CASSLYGLAGGTYEQYF,few,17,TRBV27,TRBD2,TRBJ2-7
TGTGCCAGCAGGGCTCCTGGAGATACGCAGTATTTT,CASRAPGDTQYF,-,12,TRBV7-3,-,TRBJ2-3
TGTGCCAGCAGCGTAGACGGACAGGGTTACACAGATACGCAGTATTTT,CASSVDGQGYTDTQYF,-,16,TRBV9,TRBD1,TRBJ2-3
TGTGCCAGCGAGGAACAGGGATTCGCCGGGGAGCTGTTTTTT,CASEEQGFAGELFF,many,14,TRBV18,-,TRBJ2-2
TGTGCCAGTAGTATTGGTCAGGGACTCTCTGGGGCCAACGTCCTGACTTTC,CASSIGQGLSGANVLTF,once,17,TRBV19,-,TRBJ2-6
TGTGCCAGCAGCCCGAGGCGGGACAGGGGAAACGAGCAGTACTTC,CASSPRRDRGNEQYF,-,15,TRBV7-2,TRBD1,TRBJ2-7
TGTGCCATCAGTGAGTCGGGGGGACCGGAGACCCAGTACTTC,CAISESGGPETQYF,-,14,TRBV10-3,-,TRBJ2-5
TGTGCCAGCACGGGCGACCTAGGGGGGAGCTACGAGCAGTACTTC,CASTGDLGGSYEQYF,few,15,TRBV5-6,-,TRBJ2-7